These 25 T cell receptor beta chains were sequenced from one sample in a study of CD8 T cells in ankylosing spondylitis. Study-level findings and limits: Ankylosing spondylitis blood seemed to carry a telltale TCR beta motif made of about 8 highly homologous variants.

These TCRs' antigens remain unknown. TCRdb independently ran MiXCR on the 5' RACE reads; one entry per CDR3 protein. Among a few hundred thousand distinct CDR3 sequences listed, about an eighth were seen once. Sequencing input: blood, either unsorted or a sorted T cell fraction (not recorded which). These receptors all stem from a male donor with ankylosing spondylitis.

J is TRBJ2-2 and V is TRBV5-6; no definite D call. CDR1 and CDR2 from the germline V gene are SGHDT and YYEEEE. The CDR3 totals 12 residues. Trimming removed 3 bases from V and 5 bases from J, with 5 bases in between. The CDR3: CASSYATGELFF. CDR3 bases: TGTGCCAGCAGCTACGCAACCGGGGAGCTGTTTTTT.

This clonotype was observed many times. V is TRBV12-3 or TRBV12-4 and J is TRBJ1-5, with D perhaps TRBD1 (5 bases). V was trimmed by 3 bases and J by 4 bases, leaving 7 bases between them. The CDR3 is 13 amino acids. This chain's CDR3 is CASSFGGNQPQHF. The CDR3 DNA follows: TGTGCCAGCAGTTTTGGGGGAAATCAGCCCCAGCATTTT.

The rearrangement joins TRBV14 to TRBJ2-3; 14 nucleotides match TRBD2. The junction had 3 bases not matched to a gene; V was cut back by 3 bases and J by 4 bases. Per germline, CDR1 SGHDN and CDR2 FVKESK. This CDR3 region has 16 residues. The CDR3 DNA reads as TGTGCCAGCAGCCAGGGGACTAGCGGGAGTTCAGATACGCAGTATTTT. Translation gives CASSQGTSGSSDTQYF. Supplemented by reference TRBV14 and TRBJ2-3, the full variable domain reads EAGVTQFPSHSVIEKGQTVTLRCDPISGHDNLYWYRRVMGKEIKFLLHFVKESKQDESGMPNNRFLAERTGGTYSTLKVQPAELEDSGVYFCASSQGTSGSSDTQYFGPGTRLTVL.

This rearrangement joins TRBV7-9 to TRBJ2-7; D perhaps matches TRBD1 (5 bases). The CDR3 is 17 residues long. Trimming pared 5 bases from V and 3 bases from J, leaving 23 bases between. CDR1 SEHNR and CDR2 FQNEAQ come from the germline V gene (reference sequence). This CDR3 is CASSPSILTVRGYEQYF. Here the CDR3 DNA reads TGTGCCAGCAGCCCTTCCATACTAACAGTTAGGGGCTACGAGCAGTACTTC.

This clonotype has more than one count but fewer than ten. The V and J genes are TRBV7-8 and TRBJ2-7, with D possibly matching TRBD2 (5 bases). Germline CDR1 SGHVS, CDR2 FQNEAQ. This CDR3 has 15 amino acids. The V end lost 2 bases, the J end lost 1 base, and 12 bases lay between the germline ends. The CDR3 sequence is CASSLNTGISYEQYF. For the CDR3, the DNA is TGTGCCAGCAGCTTAAATACCGGGATTTCCTACGAGCAGTACTTC.

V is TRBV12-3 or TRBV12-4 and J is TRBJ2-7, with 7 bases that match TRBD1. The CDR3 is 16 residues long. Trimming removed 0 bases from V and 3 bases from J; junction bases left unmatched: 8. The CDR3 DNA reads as TGTGCCAGCAGTTTAGCTCAAGGACAGGAGTTCTACGAGCAGTACGTC. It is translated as CASSLAQGQEFYEQYV.

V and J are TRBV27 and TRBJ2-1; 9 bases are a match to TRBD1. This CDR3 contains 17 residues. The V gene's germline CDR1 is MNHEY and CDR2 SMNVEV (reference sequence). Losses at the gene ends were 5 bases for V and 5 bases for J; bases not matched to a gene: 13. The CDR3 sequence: CASSKTGGTIRNNEQFF. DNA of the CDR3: TGTGCCAGCAGTAAGACAGGGGGAACAATCAGGAACAATGAGCAGTTCTTC.

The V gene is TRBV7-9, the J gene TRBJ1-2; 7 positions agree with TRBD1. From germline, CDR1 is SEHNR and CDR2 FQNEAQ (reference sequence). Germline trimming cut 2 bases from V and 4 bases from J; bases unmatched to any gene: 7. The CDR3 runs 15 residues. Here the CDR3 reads CASSLSAGQFYGYTF. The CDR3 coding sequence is TGTGCCAGCAGCTTAAGTGCGGGACAGTTCTATGGCTACACCTTC.

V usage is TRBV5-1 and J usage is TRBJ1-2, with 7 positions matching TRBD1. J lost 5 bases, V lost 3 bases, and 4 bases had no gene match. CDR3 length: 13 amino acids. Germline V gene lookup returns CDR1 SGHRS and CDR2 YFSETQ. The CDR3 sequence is CASSWQGEYGYTF. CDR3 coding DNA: TGCGCCAGCAGCTGGCAGGGGGAGTATGGCTACACCTTC.

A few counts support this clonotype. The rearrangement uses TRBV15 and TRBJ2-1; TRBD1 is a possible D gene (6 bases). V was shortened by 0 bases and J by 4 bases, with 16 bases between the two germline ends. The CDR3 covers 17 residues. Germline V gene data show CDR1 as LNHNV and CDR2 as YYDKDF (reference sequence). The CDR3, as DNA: TGTGCCACCAGCAGAGATCTGGGGGCTTCAGGGTACAATGAGCAGTTCTTC. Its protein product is CATSRDLGASGYNEQFF.

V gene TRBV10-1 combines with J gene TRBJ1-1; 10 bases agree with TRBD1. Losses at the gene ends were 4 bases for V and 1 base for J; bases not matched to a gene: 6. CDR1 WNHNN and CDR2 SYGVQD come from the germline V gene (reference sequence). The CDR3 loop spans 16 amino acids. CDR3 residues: CASSVRQGASNTEAFF. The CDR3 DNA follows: TGCGCCAGCAGTGTGCGACAGGGGGCTTCGAACACTGAAGCTTTCTTT.

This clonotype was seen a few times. Here the CDR3 reads CSARLAGVGQFF. As DNA, the CDR3 is TGCAGTGCCCGACTAGCGGGAGTCGGGCAGTTCTTC. The V call is TRBV20-1, the J call TRBJ2-1; TRBD2 matches at 12 bases. With V trimmed by 6 bases and J by 12 bases, 6 bases remained unmatched. Germline values: CDR1 DFQATT, CDR2 SNEGSKA (reference sequence). The CDR3 runs to 12 residues.

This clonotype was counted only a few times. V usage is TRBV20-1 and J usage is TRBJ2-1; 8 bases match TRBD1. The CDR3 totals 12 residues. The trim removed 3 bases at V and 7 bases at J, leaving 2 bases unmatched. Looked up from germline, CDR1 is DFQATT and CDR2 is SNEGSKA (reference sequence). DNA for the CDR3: TGCAGTGCTAGTCAGGGGGCGAATGAGCAGTTCTTC. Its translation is CSASQGANEQFF.

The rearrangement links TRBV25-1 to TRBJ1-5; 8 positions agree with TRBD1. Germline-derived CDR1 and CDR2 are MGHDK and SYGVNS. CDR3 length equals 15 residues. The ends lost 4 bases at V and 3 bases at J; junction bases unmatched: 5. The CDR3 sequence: CASSGAGGLNQPQHF. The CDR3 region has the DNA TGTGCCAGCAGTGGGGCAGGGGGCCTCAATCAGCCCCAGCATTTT.

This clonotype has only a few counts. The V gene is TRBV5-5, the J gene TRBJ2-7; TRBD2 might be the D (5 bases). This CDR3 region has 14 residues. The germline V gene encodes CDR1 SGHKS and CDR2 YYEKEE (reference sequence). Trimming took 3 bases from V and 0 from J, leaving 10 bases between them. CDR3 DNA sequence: TGTGCCAGCAGCTCCGGACTTAACTCCTACGAGCAGTACGTC. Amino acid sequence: CASSSGLNSYEQYV.

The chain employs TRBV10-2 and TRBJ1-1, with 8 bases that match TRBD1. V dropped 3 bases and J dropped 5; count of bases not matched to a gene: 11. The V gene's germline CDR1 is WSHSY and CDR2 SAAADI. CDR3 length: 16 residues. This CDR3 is CASSERFGTGGTEAFF. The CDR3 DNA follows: TGCGCCAGCAGTGAACGTTTTGGTACAGGGGGAACTGAAGCTTTCTTT.

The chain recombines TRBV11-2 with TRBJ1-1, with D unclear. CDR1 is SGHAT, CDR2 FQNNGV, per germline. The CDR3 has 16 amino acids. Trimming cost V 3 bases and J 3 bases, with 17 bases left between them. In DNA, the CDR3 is TGTGCCAGCAGCTTCCGGGAAAACTCAGCAGACACTGAAGCTTTCTTT. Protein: CASSFRENSADTEAFF.

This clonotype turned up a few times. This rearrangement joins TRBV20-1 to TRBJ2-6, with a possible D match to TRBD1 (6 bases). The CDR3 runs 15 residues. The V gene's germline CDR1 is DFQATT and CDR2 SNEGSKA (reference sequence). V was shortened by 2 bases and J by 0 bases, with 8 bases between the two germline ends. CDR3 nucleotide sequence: TGCAGTGCTAGACTAGGGGGCTCTGGGGCCAACGTCCTGACTTTC. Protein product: CSARLGGSGANVLTF.

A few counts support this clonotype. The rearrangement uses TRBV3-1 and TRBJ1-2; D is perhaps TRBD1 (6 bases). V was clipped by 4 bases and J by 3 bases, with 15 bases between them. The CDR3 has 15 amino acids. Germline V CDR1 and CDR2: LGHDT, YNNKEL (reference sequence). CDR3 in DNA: TGTGCCAGCAGCCCTAATTTCAGGGGATACTATGGCTACACCTTC. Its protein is CASSPNFRGYYGYTF.

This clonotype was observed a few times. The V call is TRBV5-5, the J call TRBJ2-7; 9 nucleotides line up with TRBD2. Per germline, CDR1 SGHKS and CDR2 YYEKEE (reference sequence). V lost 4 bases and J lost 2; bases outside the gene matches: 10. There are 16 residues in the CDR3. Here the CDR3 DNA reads TGTGCCAGCAGCCCCTCACTAGCGGGCGGGGCCTACGAGCAGTACTTC. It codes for CASSPSLAGGAYEQYF.

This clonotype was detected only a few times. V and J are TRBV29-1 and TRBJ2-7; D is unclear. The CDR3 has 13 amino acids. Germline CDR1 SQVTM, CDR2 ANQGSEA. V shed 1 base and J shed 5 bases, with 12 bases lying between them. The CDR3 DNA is TGCAGCGTTGAAGGTAACAGAAATAACGAGCAGTACTTC. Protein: CSVEGNRNNEQYF.

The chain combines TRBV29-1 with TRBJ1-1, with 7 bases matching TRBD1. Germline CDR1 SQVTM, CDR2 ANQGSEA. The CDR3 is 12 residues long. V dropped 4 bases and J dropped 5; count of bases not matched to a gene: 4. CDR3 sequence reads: CSVVTGETEAFF. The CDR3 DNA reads TGCAGCGTTGTTACAGGGGAGACTGAAGCTTTCTTT. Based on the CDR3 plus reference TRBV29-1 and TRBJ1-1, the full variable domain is SAVISQKPSRDICQRGTSLTIQCQVDSQVTMMFWYRQQPGQSLTLIATANQGSEATYESGFVIDKFPISRPNLTFSTLTVSNMSPEDSSIYLCSVVTGETEAFFGQGTRLTVV.

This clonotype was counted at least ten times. This CDR3 reads CASSLQGGGELFF. Here the CDR3 DNA reads TGTGCCAGCAGCTTACAGGGAGGCGGGGAGCTGTTTTTT. This rearrangement joins TRBV7-2 to TRBJ2-2, with D tentatively TRBD2 (6 bases). This CDR3 has 13 residues. The ends were cut back, 2 bases at V and 7 bases at J, with 8 bases in the middle. In germline, CDR1 is SGHTA, CDR2 FQGNSA.

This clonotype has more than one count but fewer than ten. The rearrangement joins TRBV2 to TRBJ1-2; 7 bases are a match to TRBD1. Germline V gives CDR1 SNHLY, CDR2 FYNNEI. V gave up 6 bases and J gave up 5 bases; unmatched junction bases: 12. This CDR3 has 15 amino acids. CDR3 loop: CASSATGDVEYGYTF. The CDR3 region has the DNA TGTGCCAGCAGCGCTACAGGGGACGTCGAGTATGGCTACACCTTC.

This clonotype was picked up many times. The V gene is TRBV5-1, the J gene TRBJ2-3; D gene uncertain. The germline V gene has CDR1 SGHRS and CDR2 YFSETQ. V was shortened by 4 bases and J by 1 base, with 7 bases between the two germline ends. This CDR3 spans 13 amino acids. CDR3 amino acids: CASSDQGTDTQYF. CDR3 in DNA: TGCGCCAGCAGCGATCAGGGCACAGATACGCAGTATTTT. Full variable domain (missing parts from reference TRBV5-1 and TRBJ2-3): KAGVTQTPRYLIKTRGQQVTLSCSPISGHRSVSWYQQTPGQGLQFLFEYFSETQRNKGNFPGRFSGRQFSNSRSEMNVSTLELGDSALYLCASSDQGTDTQYFGPGTRLTVL.